This T cell receptor beta chain emerged from a study of T cell changes during pregnancy in multiple sclerosis. Germline CDR1 reads GTSNPN; CDR2 reads SVGIG (reference sequence). There are 14 residues in the CDR3. Losses at the gene ends were 6 bases for V and 4 bases for J; bases not matched to a gene: 4. Only in-frame clones appear in the TCRdb table, and some are missing; sequencing was by immunoSEQ multiplex PCR. Here the sample spans 80,000 to 130,000 clones, 85% to 95% being singletons. This chain uses TRBV30 with TRBJ2-2; TRBD1 matches at 11 bases. Source: peripheral blood, taken before pregnancy. The receptor was derived from a female donor with multiple sclerosis, enrolled in a pregnancy study. This chain's CDR3 is CACRGQGGTGELFF. The CDR3 nucleotides read TGTGCCTGCAGGGGACAGGGGGGCACCGGGGAGCTGTTTTTT.